The 2 T cell receptor beta chains below were found in one sample sequenced in a study of T-cell reconstitution after alpha-beta-depleted transplantation in children (TCRdb year 2016). Library method: PCR. Sequenced using an Illumina HiSeq 2500. TCR libraries were prepared with molecular barcoding, using unique molecular identifiers to normalize TCRbeta repertoire quantification. Using fastp trimming at Q25 and MiXCR clonotype assembly, TCRdb reanalyzed the public sequencing data and kept in-frame beta chains. Entries are consolidated by CDR3 protein sequence, retaining the most common genes and DNA. This sample comprises about 640,000 distinct CDR3 sequences, 15% to 20% of them detected only once. The ten largest clones add up to under 1.2% of the sample. The material sequenced was PBMCs from the stem cell graft donor, taken from the stem cell graft. The receptor source for this set is a human donor who donated a stem cell graft to a child with acute myeloid leukemia.

The chain has TRBV12-3 or TRBV12-4 and TRBJ2-1; tentatively, D is TRBD2 (5 bases). Trimming pared 7 bases from V and 2 bases from J, leaving 18 bases between. This CDR3 region has 16 residues. CDR3 region: CASTRVRGRTYNEQFF. The DNA for the CDR3 is TGTGCCAGCACCCGTGTTCGCGGGCGAACCTACAATGAGCAGTTCTTC.

The V gene is TRBV7-2, the J gene TRBJ1-5, with 8 bases identical to TRBD1. There are 14 residues in the CDR3. The germline CDR1 and CDR2 sequences are SGHTA and FQGNSA. J lost 7 bases, V lost 5 bases, and 7 bases had no gene match. The CDR3 sequence is CASSPWDRNQPQHF. The CDR3 region has the DNA TGTGCCAGCAGCCCCTGGGACAGGAACCAGCCCCAGCATTTT.